This T cell receptor beta chain was obtained from a study of T-cell memory formation after mild COVID-19. This clonotype was seen more than once but under ten times. Its target is not known. Per germline, CDR1 SGHRS and CDR2 YFSETQ. CDR3 length equals 15 residues. V was clipped by 4 bases and J by 3 bases; unmatched bases: 9. TCRdb analysed the 5' RACE reads with MiXCR anew, one entry per CDR3 protein. The sample shows approximately 290,000 distinct CDR3 sequences, approximately 15% of them seen only once. Notes on the study in general: A balance of CD4 and CD8 characterized clones contracting day 15 to 85, whereas later expanders leaned CD4+.

This TCR was sampled from a young man who had mild COVID-19 (a few samples of this study predate the infection). Cell type and time point are not known. This chain connects TRBV5-1 to TRBJ1-1, with 7 bases identical to TRBD1. Material for sequencing was PBMCs or a T cell subset sorted from them (not recorded which). The CDR3 here is CASSPRGGGDTEAFF. CDR3 DNA: TGCGCCAGCAGCCCACGTGGAGGGGGCGACACTGAAGCTTTCTTT.